The 18 T cell receptor beta chains in this list originate from one sample, sequenced in a study of tumor and adjacent non-tumor tissue in lung cancer. RNA was extracted from bulk tissue without any cell sorting. TCRbeta libraries were built with three rounds of nested PCR, modified from ARM-PCR. TCRdb re-called the multiplex PCR reads through MiXCR, storing one row per CDR3 protein. The table records 68,000 or so distinct CDR3 sequences, about three fifths of them present only once. Sequencing was performed on lung tumor tissue. These receptors all come from a man aged 45 to 65 with non-small cell lung cancer.

CDR3 sequence (DNA): TGTGCCAGCAGTTACAGGGGGCACAGAGCTGAAGCTTTCTTT. It specifies CASSYRGHRAEAFF. This rearrangement joins TRBV6-5 to TRBJ1-1; 7 bases map to TRBD1. Germline V gene lookup returns CDR1 MNHEY and CDR2 SVGAGI. The ends lost 2 bases at V and 6 bases at J; junction bases unmatched: 6. The CDR3 loop spans 14 amino acids.

With respect to this clonotype: With a much larger clone just one base away, this may be a read error. The rearrangement joins TRBV6-1 to TRBJ1-2; maybe TRBD1 (6 bases). CDR1 and CDR2 (germline): MNHNS, SASEGT. This CDR3 contains 15 residues. CDR3 in DNA: TGTGTCAGCTCACGGAAGGGGGAGGGTAACTATGGCTACACCTTC. It codes for CVSSRKGEGNYGYTF.

This clonotype was detected many times. The J gene is TRBJ2-7, the V gene TRBV5-1; D tentatively fits TRBD1 or TRBD2 (5 bases each). The germline CDR1 and CDR2 sequences are SGHRS and YFSETQ. The CDR3 totals 16 residues. Between the trimmed V and J ends, which lost 1 base and 6 bases, there was a span of 20 bases. The CDR3 sequence: CASSLSGTLVGSEQYF. The CDR3, as DNA: TGCGCCAGCAGCTTGTCAGGGACCCTTGTCGGTTCCGAGCAGTACTTC.

Worth noting for this clonotype: The CDR3 carries no conserved terminal phenylalanine or tryptophan, so it likely arises from a read error. The chain carries TRBV12-3 or TRBV12-4 and TRBJ2-3, with 10 bases lining up with TRBD1. The CDR3 has 16 residues. In nucleotides, the CDR3 is TGTGCAAGCAGTTTAGGTGACAGGGGGCGATACGGTACACAGTATCTT. This sequence encodes CASSLGDRGRYGTQYL.

Details on this clonotype: Since a much larger clone is just one base distant, this may be a read error. This chain links TRBV29-1 with TRBJ2-3; 9 bases match TRBD2. This CDR3 is 13 amino acids long. Losses at the gene ends were 4 bases for V and 6 bases for J; bases not matched to a gene: 5. The germline V gene has CDR1 SQVTM and CDR2 ANQGSEA. The CDR3 nucleotides are TGCAGCGTTGCTAGCGGGGACAATGATACGCAGTATTTT. The encoded protein is CSVASGDNDTQYF.

Remarks on this clonotype: Possible read error: a much larger clone is one base away. The chain has TRBV28 and TRBJ2-7; the D gene is possibly TRBD1 (5 bases). This CDR3 is built from 14 residues. CDR1 and CDR2 (germline): MDHEN, SYDVKM. CDR3 sequence reads: CANSYSGKGYEQYF. As DNA, the CDR3 is TGTGCCAACAGTTACTCAGGGAAAGGCTACGAGCAGTACTTC.

Worth noting for this clonotype: With a much larger clone just one base away, this may be a read error. The rearrangement uses TRBV30 and TRBJ2-7, with D possibly TRBD2 on 5 matching bases. V lost 0 bases to trimming and J lost 3 bases, with 15 bases between them. The CDR3 consists of 15 residues. Germline V gives CDR1 GTSNPN, CDR2 SVGIG (reference sequence). CDR3 sequence reads: CAWSVLGVGIYEQYF. The CDR3 DNA reads as TGTGCCTGGAGTGTACTCGGGGTGGGGATCTACGAGCAGTACTTC.

In the case of this clonotype: At one of its ends the junction is not consistent with the germline gene, which may arise from a read error. This CDR3 is CSTRPRGQGRYTQYF. As DNA, the CDR3 is TGCAGTACTAGACCTAGGGGACAGGGGAGGTATACGCAGTATTTT. This sequence joins TRBV20-1 and TRBJ2-3; 10 bases are a match to TRBD1. There are 15 residues in the CDR3. Germline lookup yields CDR1 DFQATT and CDR2 SNEGSKA (reference sequence).

Concerning this clonotype itself: Mismatch with germline at one junction end may stem from a read error. V is TRBV20-1 and J is TRBJ1-1, with no clear D. Germline V lookup: CDR1 DFQATT, CDR2 SNEGSKA (reference sequence). CDR3 length: 15 residues. In DNA, the CDR3 is TGCAATGCTAGAGCTAGGACCGGGTTAGGCACTGAAGCTTTCTTT. This codes for CNARARTGLGTEAFF.

Note on this clonotype: A read error is possible here, since a much larger clone lies one base away. The chain links TRBV25-1 to TRBJ2-7; D is unclear. Germline V lookup: CDR1 MGHDK, CDR2 SYGVNS. CDR3 length equals 11 residues. As DNA, the CDR3 is TGTGCCAGCTCAAGTTACTACGAGCATTACTTC. Residues: CASSSYYEHYF.

This clonotype showed up many times. The chain employs TRBV6-5 and TRBJ1-1; perhaps TRBD1 as D (5 bases). Trimming cost V 6 bases and J 5 bases, with 13 bases left between them. In germline, CDR1 is MNHEY, CDR2 SVGAGI. This CDR3 comprises 13 residues. CDR3 region: CASSPGGRTEAFF. The CDR3 DNA reads TGTGCCAGCAGCCCTGGGGGAAGGACTGAAGCTTTCTTT.

With respect to this clonotype: At one end, the junction sequence differs from germline, possibly due to a read error. The chain uses TRBV5-1 and TRBJ2-7, with D hard to call. This CDR3 has 13 residues. Germline assignment: CDR1 SGHRS and CDR2 YFSETQ. DNA for the CDR3: TGCGCCAGCAGCTTGGCCCAGACCTACGGGCAGTACTTT. This codes for CASSLAQTYGQYF.

V and J are TRBV11-2 and TRBJ2-7; 8 bases fit TRBD1. V lost 6 bases to trimming and J lost 3 bases; unmatched junction nucleotides: 10. From germline, CDR1 is SGHAT and CDR2 FQNNGV. This CDR3 spans 15 amino acids. In DNA, the CDR3 is TGTGCCAGCAGTTTAAACCCGGGACAGGACTACGAGCAGTACTTC. It translates to CASSLNPGQDYEQYF.

The V and J genes are TRBV28 and TRBJ2-7; either TRBD1 or TRBD2 may fit D (5 bases each). Trimming shortened V by 10 bases and J by 8 bases, and 21 bases separated the two germline ends. The CDR3 has 13 residues. Looked up from germline, CDR1 is MDHEN and CDR2 is SYDVKM. CDR3 nucleotide sequence: TGTGCCAACAGGACCCCGGGGTATGCGCAGCAGTACTTC. Translated, it gives CANRTPGYAQQYF.

On this clonotype itself: A much larger clone is a single base away; this may be a read error. The V and J genes are TRBV5-6 and TRBJ2-3; 10 bases match TRBD1. Looked up from germline, CDR1 is SGHDT and CDR2 is YYEEEE. The CDR3 has 16 residues. In nucleotides, the CDR3 is TGTGCCAGCAGCTTGGCCGGGGGACAGGGGACAGGTACGCAGTATTTT. As protein: CASSLAGGQGTGTQYF.

Comment on this clonotype: One end of the junction does not line up with germline, which may come from a read error. This chain uses TRBV28 with TRBJ2-1, with D perhaps TRBD2 (6 bases). CDR3 length: 17 amino acids. Per the germline V gene, CDR1 is MDHEN and CDR2 is SYDVKM. The CDR3 region is CASSAQGGRTAGNEHFF. CDR3 nucleotide sequence: TGTGCCAGCAGTGCCCAAGGCGGAAGGACTGCGGGAAATGAGCACTTCTTC.

J is TRBJ2-7 and V is TRBV10-3; D gene ambiguous. CDR1 is ENHRY, CDR2 SYGVKD, per germline. V dropped 10 bases and J dropped 2 bases, with 18 bases sitting between them. The CDR3 runs to 14 residues. CDR3 sequence: CATFSGGPPYEQYF. CDR3 DNA sequence: TGTGCCACCTTCTCGGGCGGCCCCCCCTACGAGCAGTACTTC.

In the case of this clonotype: A read error may explain this, as a much larger clone is one base away. The J gene is TRBJ2-1, the V gene TRBV5-5; 10 positions match TRBD1. V trimming: 1 base; J trimming: 7 bases; junction bases outside the gene matches: 5. Germline V gene data show CDR1 as SGHKS and CDR2 as YYEKEE (reference sequence). The CDR3 extends over 15 amino acids. CDR3 protein: CASSLPGTGDNEQFF. Written as DNA, the CDR3 is TGTGCCAGCAGCTTGCCCGGGACAGGGGATAATGAGCAGTTCTTC.